This is a list of T cell receptor beta chains from one sample in a study of siplizumab effects on memory and regulatory T cells. The repertoire was sequenced with immunoSEQ multiplex PCR; TCRdb's copy has only in-frame clones and lacks some. The sample carries 100,000 to 110,000 clones, around 90% recorded once. Sequencing input: CD4+ T cells sorted from blood. The receptor set was obtained from a human donor in good health. The CDR3 runs from the conserved cysteine through the conserved F or W. D genes are given only for firm matches. For some rows the clone size is stated as once, few or many, or as a class when expanded; others skip it.

clone_size,d_call,v_call,j_call,cdr3_nt,cdr3_aa
-,TRBD1,TRBV7-2,TRBJ1-5,TGTGCCAGCAGCCCAGACAGGGCTCAGCCCCAGCATTTT,CASSPDRAQPQHF
-,-,TRBV27,TRBJ1-1,TGTGCCAGCAGTTTATCCTATAACATGAACACTGAAGCTTTCTTT,CASSLSYNMNTEAFF
-,-,TRBV9,TRBJ2-1,TGTGCCAGCAGCGTAGGGATATACAATGAGCAGTTCTTC,CASSVGIYNEQFF
-,TRBD2,TRBV6-5,TRBJ2-1,TGTGCCAGCAGTTCTCGGACTAGCGGGGGAGGGAATGAGCAGTTCTTC,CASSSRTSGGGNEQFF
-,-,TRBV6-6,TRBJ1-2,TGTGCCAGCAAAAGGACGGACGGTAACTATGGCTACACCTTC,CASKRTDGNYGYTF
-,-,TRBV5-1,TRBJ1-6,TGCGCCAGCAGCTTGCAAGCCGGTCAGGGTAGGGGCTCCTATAATTCACCCCTCCACTTT,CASSLQAGQGRGSYNSPLHF
-,TRBD1,TRBV14,TRBJ2-2,TGTGCCAGCAGCCAATTCCAGGGGGCGGACACCGGGGAGCTGTTTTTT,CASSQFQGADTGELFF
once,TRBD2,TRBV4-3,TRBJ2-2,TGCGCCAGCAGCCAAGCGGGGGGGCAAACCGGGGAGCTGTTTTTT,CASSQAGGQTGELFF
-,-,TRBV14,TRBJ1-5,TGTGCCAGCAGCCAAGATCCGGGTCAGCCCCAGCATTTT,CASSQDPGQPQHF
-,-,TRBV27,TRBJ1-5,TGTGCCAGCAGTTCCCAAGACTGGTATAGCAATCAGCCCCAGCATTTT,CASSSQDWYSNQPQHF
-,TRBD2,TRBV2,TRBJ2-1,TGTGCCAGCAGTGTTAGGACTAGTTCCAATGAGCAGTTCTTC,CASSVRTSSNEQFF